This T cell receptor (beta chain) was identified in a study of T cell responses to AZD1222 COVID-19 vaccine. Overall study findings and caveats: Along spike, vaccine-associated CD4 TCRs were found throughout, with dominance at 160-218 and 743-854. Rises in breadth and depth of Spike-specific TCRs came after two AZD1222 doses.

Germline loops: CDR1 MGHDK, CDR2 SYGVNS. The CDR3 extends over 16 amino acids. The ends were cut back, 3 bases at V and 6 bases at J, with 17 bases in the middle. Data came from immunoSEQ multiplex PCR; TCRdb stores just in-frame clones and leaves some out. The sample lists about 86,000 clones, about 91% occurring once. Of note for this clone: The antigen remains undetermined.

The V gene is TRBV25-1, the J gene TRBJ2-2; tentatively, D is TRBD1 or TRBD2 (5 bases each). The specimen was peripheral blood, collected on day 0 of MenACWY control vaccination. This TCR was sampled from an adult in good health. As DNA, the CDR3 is TGTGCCAGCAGTGATCCTCGGGGCAGGGACCCCGGGGAGCTGTTTTTT. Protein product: CASSDPRGRDPGELFF.